This note documents a single T cell receptor (beta chain) sequence. The CDR3 sequence is 12 residues long. Trimming took 5 bases from V and 7 from J, leaving 11 bases between them. Looked up from germline, CDR1 is PRHDT and CDR2 is FYEKMQ (reference sequence). Data came from immunoSEQ multiplex PCR; TCRdb stores just in-frame clones and leaves some out. The sample records 400,000 to 450,000 clones, about 87% being singletons. This sample is drawn from a study of blood T cell repertoires in COVID-19. About the research overall: PBMCs, B-cell-depleted T cells, or T cells were the source of the cDNA or gDNA that made up the material.

Patients in Seattle were enrolled during active infection, then followed longitudinally. Input material: peripheral blood. This chain uses TRBV13 with TRBJ2-5; D gene uncertain. This clonotype originated in a man aged 18 to 30 with COVID-19, enrolled during active disease. The CDR3 DNA reads TGTGCCAGCAGCAGATACCCGGGGACCCAGTACTTC. Amino acid sequence: CASSRYPGTQYF.